The 14 T cell receptor beta chains listed next were all sequenced from one sample in a study of identical twins. TCRdb used MiXCR to reprocess the 5' RACE reads, holding one entry per CDR3 protein. The data hold around 250,000 distinct CDR3 sequences, with approximately 11% observed a single time. This same sample was also taken into another study, of yellow fever vaccine responses in identical twins.

The sequenced sample was memory (CD45RO+) T cells sorted from blood. The receptors stem from a woman aged 18-30 years in good health.

This clonotype occurred many times. CDR3 loop: CASSLGGTQIYEQYF. For the CDR3, the DNA is TGCGCCAGCAGCTTAGGAGGGACACAAATTTACGAGCAGTACTTC. The V gene is TRBV5-1, the J gene TRBJ2-7, with D perhaps assigned TRBD1 or TRBD2 (6 bases each). The length of the CDR3 is 15 residues. V gave up 2 bases and J gave up 4 bases, with 16 bases separating them. Germline V gene sequence: CDR1 SGHRS, CDR2 YFSETQ.

CDR3 sequence reads: CASSIGLAGAYNEQFF. For the CDR3, the DNA is TGTGCCAGCAGTATAGGACTAGCGGGGGCCTACAATGAGCAGTTCTTC. The rearrangement uses TRBV6-2 or TRBV6-3 and TRBJ2-1; TRBD2 matches 13 bases. Germline V gene lookup returns CDR1 MNHEY and CDR2 SVGEGT. The CDR3 spans 16 residues. V was clipped by 5 bases and J by 2 bases; unmatched bases: 3.

This clonotype was found many times. The J gene is TRBJ2-7, the V gene TRBV6-6, with 7 bases matching TRBD1. In germline, CDR1 is MNHNY, CDR2 SVGAGI (reference sequence). The CDR3 length is 13 residues. With 6 bases clipped from V and 4 bases from J, the junction kept 6 bases outside the gene matches. CDR3 in amino acids: CASRRGTEYEQYF. CDR3 sequence (DNA): TGTGCCAGCAGAAGGGGGACAGAATACGAGCAGTACTTC.

A remark on this clonotype: This could be a read error, since a much larger clone is one nucleotide away. The J gene is TRBJ2-1, the V gene TRBV7-2; D possibly corresponds to TRBD1 (5 bases). This CDR3 spans 17 amino acids. Trimming took off 8 bases at V and 4 bases at J, with 24 bases between the two ends. CDR1 and CDR2 from the germline V gene are SGHTA and FQGNSA. The CDR3, as DNA: TGTGCCAGCTGCCAAGAAGGGGTGGCAGGAGTATACAATGAGCAGTTCTTC. Encoded protein: CASCQEGVAGVYNEQFF.

This clonotype was detected a few times. This rearrangement joins TRBV5-1 to TRBJ2-7, with TRBD1 matching over 9 bases. V shed 1 base and J 3 bases; nucleotides not matched to a gene: 14. The CDR3 runs to 18 residues. CDR1 and CDR2 (germline): SGHRS, YFSETQ. DNA of the CDR3: TGCGCCAGCAGCTTGTCGATCTCGAGGACAGGGGCGAACTACGAGCAGTACTTC. Translating gives CASSLSISRTGANYEQYF. Filled out from reference TRBV5-1 and TRBJ2-7, the complete variable domain reads KAGVTQTPRYLIKTRGQQVTLSCSPISGHRSVSWYQQTPGQGLQFLFEYFSETQRNKGNFPGRFSGRQFSNSRSEMNVSTLELGDSALYLCASSLSISRTGANYEQYFGPGTRLTVT.

This clonotype was recorded at least ten times. This rearrangement joins TRBV12-3 or TRBV12-4 to TRBJ2-1, with a weak D call TRBD1 (6 bases). The ends were cut back, 0 bases at V and 9 bases at J, with 12 bases in the middle. The CDR3 sequence is 14 residues long. Written as DNA, the CDR3 is TGTGCCAGCAGTTTAGCTCTAATAGGGGGTGAGCAGTTCTTC. As protein: CASSLALIGGEQFF.

This clonotype was seen a few times. The V and J genes are TRBV3-1 and TRBJ1-3; D possibly corresponds to TRBD1 (6 bases). The CDR3 is 15 residues long. Germline V gives CDR1 LGHDT, CDR2 YNNKEL (reference sequence). V was trimmed by 4 bases and J by 0 bases, leaving 10 bases between them. The DNA for the CDR3 is TGTGCCAGCAGCCCCCTGGACAGCTCTGGAAACACCATATATTTT. This sequence encodes CASSPLDSSGNTIYF.

Details on this clonotype: Being one base from a much bigger clone, this may be a read error. The rearrangement joins TRBV6-2 or TRBV6-3 to TRBJ2-2; TRBD2 might be the D (6 bases). This CDR3 has 15 amino acids. Germline lookup yields CDR1 MNHEY and CDR2 SVGEGT. The CDR3 loop reads CASSPSATNSGELFF. DNA of the CDR3: TGTGCCAGCAGTCCTAGCGCAACGAACTCCGGGGAGCTGTTTTTT.

This clonotype was counted at least ten times. The V and J genes are TRBV11-2 and TRBJ2-3; TRBD1 matches at 8 bases. The CDR3 sequence is 14 residues long. V gave up 5 bases and J gave up 6 bases; unmatched junction bases: 7. Germline V gene lookup returns CDR1 SGHAT and CDR2 FQNNGV. CDR3 DNA: TGTGCCAGCAGCCCAGGACAGGGCTTTGATACGCAGTATTTT. It is translated as CASSPGQGFDTQYF.

This clonotype has at least ten counts. The CDR3 spells CASIGQHPTGELFF. The CDR3 DNA follows: TGTGCCAGCATCGGACAGCACCCGACCGGGGAGCTGTTTTTT. The chain couples TRBV6-1 to TRBJ2-2, with a tentative D call TRBD1 (6 bases). The germline V gene has CDR1 MNHNS and CDR2 SASEGT. The CDR3 has 14 residues. V was clipped by 7 bases and J by 5 bases, with 14 bases between them.

This clonotype has a handful of counts. V is TRBV12-3 or TRBV12-4 and J is TRBJ1-1, with 7 nucleotides matching TRBD1. V trimming: 4 bases; J trimming: 5 bases; junction bases outside the gene matches: 7. The CDR3 sequence is 14 residues long. The CDR3 spells CASSSSQGHTEAFF. CDR3 nucleotides: TGTGCCAGCAGTTCCTCACAGGGGCATACTGAAGCTTTCTTT.

In this sample, this clonotype turned up once. The gene calls are TRBV12-3 or TRBV12-4 and TRBJ2-3; no reliable D call. This CDR3 is 13 amino acids long. The V end was cut by 6 bases, the J end by 5 bases, with 12 bases between. CDR3 DNA: TGTGCCAGCAGACCTTACCGCCGAGATACGCAGTATTTT. Translating it yields CASRPYRRDTQYF.

The CDR3 DNA sequence: TGCAGTGCTAGACGCGGCAGTGGAGGGGACACCGGGGAGCTGTTTTTT. Protein product: CSARRGSGGDTGELFF. The V call is TRBV20-1, the J call TRBJ2-2, with D perhaps matching TRBD2 (6 bases). The germline V gene has CDR1 DFQATT and CDR2 SNEGSKA (reference sequence). The CDR3 runs to 16 residues. Trimming cost V 2 bases and J 3 bases, with 16 bases left between them.

This clonotype occurred many times. The chain has TRBV20-1 and TRBJ2-7, with 10 bases lining up with TRBD1. Germline V gene lookup returns CDR1 DFQATT and CDR2 SNEGSKA (reference sequence). This CDR3 region has 16 residues. With V trimmed by 1 base and J by 0 bases, 6 bases remained unmatched. The CDR3 spells CSARALGTGDSYEQYF. The DNA of the CDR3 is TGCAGTGCTAGAGCCCTCGGGACAGGGGACTCCTACGAGCAGTACTTC.